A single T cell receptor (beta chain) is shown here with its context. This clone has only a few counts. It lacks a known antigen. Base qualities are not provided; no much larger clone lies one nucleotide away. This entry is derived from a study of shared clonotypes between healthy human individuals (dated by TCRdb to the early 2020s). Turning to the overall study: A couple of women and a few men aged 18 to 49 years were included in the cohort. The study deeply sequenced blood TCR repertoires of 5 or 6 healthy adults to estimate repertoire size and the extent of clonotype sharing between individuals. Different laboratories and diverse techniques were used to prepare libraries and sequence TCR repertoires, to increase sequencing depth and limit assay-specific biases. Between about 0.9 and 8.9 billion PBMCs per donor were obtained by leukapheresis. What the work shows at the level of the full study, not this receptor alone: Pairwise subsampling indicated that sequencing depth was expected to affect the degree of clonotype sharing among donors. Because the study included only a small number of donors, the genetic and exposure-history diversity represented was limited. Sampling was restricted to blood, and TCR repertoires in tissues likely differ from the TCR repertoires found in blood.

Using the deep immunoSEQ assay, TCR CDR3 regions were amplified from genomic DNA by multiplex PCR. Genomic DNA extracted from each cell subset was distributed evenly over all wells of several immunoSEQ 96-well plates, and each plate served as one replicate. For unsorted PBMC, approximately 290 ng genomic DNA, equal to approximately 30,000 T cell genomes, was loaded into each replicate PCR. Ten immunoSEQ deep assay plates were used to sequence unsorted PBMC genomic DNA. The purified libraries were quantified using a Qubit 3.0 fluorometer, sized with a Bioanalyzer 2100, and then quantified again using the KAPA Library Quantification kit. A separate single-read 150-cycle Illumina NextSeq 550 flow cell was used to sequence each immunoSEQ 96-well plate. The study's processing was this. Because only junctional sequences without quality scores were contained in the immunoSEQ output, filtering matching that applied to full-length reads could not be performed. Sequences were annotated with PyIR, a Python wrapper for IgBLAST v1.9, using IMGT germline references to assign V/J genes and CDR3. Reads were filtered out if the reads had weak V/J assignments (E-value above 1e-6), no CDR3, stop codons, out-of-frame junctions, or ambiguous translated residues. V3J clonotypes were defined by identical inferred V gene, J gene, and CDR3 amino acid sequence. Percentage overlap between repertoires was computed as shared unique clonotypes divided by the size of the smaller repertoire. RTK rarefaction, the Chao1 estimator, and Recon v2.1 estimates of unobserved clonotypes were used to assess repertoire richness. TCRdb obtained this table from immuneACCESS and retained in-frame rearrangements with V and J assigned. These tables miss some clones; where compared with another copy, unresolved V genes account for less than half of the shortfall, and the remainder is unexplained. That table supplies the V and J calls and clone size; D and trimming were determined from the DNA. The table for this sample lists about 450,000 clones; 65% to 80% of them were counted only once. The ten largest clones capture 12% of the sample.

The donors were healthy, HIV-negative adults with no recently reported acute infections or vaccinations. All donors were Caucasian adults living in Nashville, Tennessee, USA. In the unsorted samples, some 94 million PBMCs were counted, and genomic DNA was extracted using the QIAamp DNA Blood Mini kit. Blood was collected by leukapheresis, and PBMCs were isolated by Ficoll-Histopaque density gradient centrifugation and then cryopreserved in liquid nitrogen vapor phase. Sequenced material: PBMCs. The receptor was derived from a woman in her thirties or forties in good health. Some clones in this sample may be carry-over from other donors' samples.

The encoded CDR3 is CASTEGRGAKNIQYF. Read as DNA, the sequence is TGTGCCAGTACCGAAGGGAGGGGAGCCAAAAACATTCAGTACTTC. Recombination joined TRBV19 with TRBJ2-4; 7 junctional bases match TRBD2. From its cysteine to its phenylalanine, the CDR3 spans 15 amino acids. Only the CDR3 region is kept as DNA, spanning 45 bases read in frame from base 1. Germline trimming amounts to 7 bases on V and 0 bases on J, with 6 as the count of junction bases outside the gene matches. CDR1 is given as LNHDA and CDR2 as SQIVND, both from the germline V gene (reference sequence).